The present entry profiles one TCR beta chain with its context. What it recognizes is unknown. This specimen belongs to a study of T cell repertoires in cytomegalovirus infection. This CDR3 region has 13 residues. CDR1 is MDHEN, CDR2 SYDVKM, per germline. V was clipped by 7 bases and J by 7 bases, with 17 bases between them. TCRdb analysed the reads with MiXCR anew, one entry per CDR3 protein. The table has about 500,000 distinct CDR3 sequences, around 30% seen once. The clonotype was recovered from a human donor in good health (CMV status not recorded). Some clones in this sample may be carry-over from other donors' samples. The specimen comprised cultured PBMCs, sampled from culture after CMV antigen stimulation. This chain connects TRBV28 to TRBJ2-7, with D maybe TRBD2 (5 bases). In DNA, the CDR3 is TGTGCCAGCAACGATCCCGGGGATTCGGAGCAGTACTTC. Translation gives CASNDPGDSEQYF.